At least ten counts were recorded for the clone carrying this T cell receptor beta chain. The data belong to a study of T cells in Graves' hyperthyroidism and ophthalmopathy. Graves' hyperthyroidism was deemed stable absent ophthalmopathy progression within 18 months. The germline V gene has CDR1 SGHTA and CDR2 FQGNSA. V dropped 5 bases and J dropped 5 bases, with 19 bases sitting between them. The CDR3 is 15 residues long. What was amplified from RNA transcripts were TCR beta CDR3 regions. A first-round RT-PCR of the TCR CDR3 used the HTBI primer set. TCRdb reprocessed the multiplex PCR reads with MiXCR, giving one entry per CDR3 protein. The sample lists fewer than 550,000 distinct CDR3 sequences; 15% to 17% were seen once.

The rearrangement joins TRBV7-2 to TRBJ2-7; D may be TRBD1 or TRBD2 (7 bases each). The sequence was obtained from a woman under 30 with Graves' hyperthyroidism. The specimen sequenced was blood. This CDR3 reads CASSPTGEGRHEQYF. The CDR3 DNA sequence: TGTGCCAGCAGCCCTACAGGGGAGGGCCGCCACGAGCAGTACTTC.